A selection of T cell receptor beta chains follows, all from one sample in a study of blood T cell repertoires in COVID-19. Data came from immunoSEQ multiplex PCR; TCRdb stores just in-frame clones and leaves some out. The repertoire includes some 250,000 clones, around 80% of them detected once, and 4.2% sits in the top ten. Sequences were obtained from peripheral blood. Receptors were obtained from a man aged 60 to 75 with acute or convalescent COVID-19. Each CDR3 is given with its conserved first and last residue. Each record gives: J gene, clone size, V gene, D gene, CDR3 protein, CDR3 DNA. A D gene is named only where the DNA matches it firmly. Size tells how often a clone was seen (once, few, many) or the class of an expanded clone, and some rows leave it out.

j_gene: TRBJ1-2; abundance: .; v_gene: TRBV21-1; d_gene: .; CDR3aa: CASSPGDYGYTF; CDR3nt: TGTGCCAGCAGCCCCGGGGACTATGGCTACACCTTC
j_gene: TRBJ1-2; abundance: .; v_gene: TRBV11-2; d_gene: .; CDR3aa: CASSLQGNYGYTF; CDR3nt: TGTGCCAGCAGCTTACAGGGTAACTATGGCTACACCTTC
j_gene: TRBJ2-2; abundance: .; v_gene: TRBV19; d_gene: .; CDR3aa: CASSTLNTGELFF; CDR3nt: TGTGCCAGTAGTACCCTTAACACCGGGGAGCTGTTTTTT
j_gene: TRBJ2-1; abundance: .; v_gene: TRBV18; d_gene: TRBD2; CDR3aa: CASSHGLAGGPGNEQFF; CDR3nt: TGTGCCAGCTCCCACGGACTAGCGGGAGGGCCGGGGAATGAGCAGTTCTTC
j_gene: TRBJ2-6; abundance: once; v_gene: TRBV28; d_gene: TRBD1; CDR3aa: CASSNVPGTAGSGANVLTF; CDR3nt: TGTGCCAGCAGTAACGTCCCCGGGACAGCAGGCTCTGGGGCCAACGTCCTGACTTTC
j_gene: TRBJ1-1; abundance: once; v_gene: TRBV12-5; d_gene: TRBD1; CDR3aa: CASGLVYRGVTGMNTEAFF; CDR3nt: TGTGCTAGTGGTTTGGTCTACAGGGGCGTTACGGGAATGAACACTGAAGCTTTCTTT
j_gene: TRBJ1-4; abundance: .; v_gene: TRBV18; d_gene: .; CDR3aa: CASSQRQDDEKLFF; CDR3nt: TGTGCCAGCTCCCAACGACAGGACGATGAAAAACTGTTTTTT
j_gene: TRBJ2-7; abundance: .; v_gene: TRBV11-2; d_gene: .; CDR3aa: CASSSPTDYEQYF; CDR3nt: TGTGCCAGCAGCTCCCCGACAGATTACGAGCAGTACTTC
j_gene: TRBJ2-1; abundance: .; v_gene: TRBV2; d_gene: TRBD2; CDR3aa: CASIEAGAPSEQFF; CDR3nt: TGTGCCAGCATCGAAGCGGGGGCCCCATCTGAGCAGTTCTTC
j_gene: TRBJ1-5; abundance: .; v_gene: TRBV6-5; d_gene: .; CDR3aa: CASSPRSGNQPQHF; CDR3nt: TGTGCCAGCAGTCCCCGATCGGGGAATCAGCCCCAGCATTTT
j_gene: TRBJ2-7; abundance: few; v_gene: TRBV27; d_gene: .; CDR3aa: CASSLVGGDYEQYF; CDR3nt: TGTGCCAGCAGTTTAGTCGGAGGGGACTACGAGCAGTACTTC
j_gene: TRBJ2-5; abundance: .; v_gene: TRBV7-3; d_gene: .; CDR3aa: CASSSGGQKTQYF; CDR3nt: TGTGCCAGCAGCTCTGGAGGGCAGAAGACCCAGTACTTC
j_gene: TRBJ2-7; abundance: .; v_gene: TRBV9; d_gene: TRBD1; CDR3aa: CASSVGVGDRAAGGQYF; CDR3nt: TGTGCCAGCAGCGTAGGGGTCGGTGACAGGGCCGCCGGAGGGCAGTACTTC
j_gene: TRBJ1-4; abundance: .; v_gene: TRBV12-3/TRBV12-4; d_gene: .; CDR3aa: CASSLVGDEKLFF; CDR3nt: TGTGCCAGCAGTTTGGTAGGGGATGAAAAACTGTTTTTT
j_gene: TRBJ2-7; abundance: .; v_gene: TRBV5-3; d_gene: TRBD1; CDR3aa: CARSGAGTGGAEQYF; CDR3nt: TGTGCCAGAAGCGGGGCCGGGACAGGGGGCGCCGAGCAGTACTTC
j_gene: TRBJ1-2; abundance: .; v_gene: TRBV21-1; d_gene: .; CDR3aa: CASSTSGGASWGYTF; CDR3nt: TGTGCCAGCAGCACTTCAGGGGGCGCTTCTTGGGGCTACACCTTC
j_gene: TRBJ2-7; abundance: .; v_gene: TRBV18; d_gene: .; CDR3aa: CASSDTGDTAYEQYF; CDR3nt: TGTGCCAGCTCAGACACCGGGGACACAGCCTACGAGCAGTACTTC
j_gene: TRBJ1-1; abundance: .; v_gene: TRBV28; d_gene: .; CDR3aa: CASSSHGGLMNTEAFF; CDR3nt: TGTGCCAGCAGTTCACATGGCGGACTCATGAACACTGAAGCTTTCTTT
j_gene: TRBJ2-4; abundance: .; v_gene: TRBV2; d_gene: .; CDR3aa: CASSEPGKNIQYF; CDR3nt: TGTGCCAGCAGTGAACCAGGGAAAAACATTCAGTACTTC
j_gene: TRBJ1-1; abundance: .; v_gene: TRBV2; d_gene: .; CDR3aa: CASSDAHINTEAFF; CDR3nt: TGTGCCAGCAGTGATGCACATATAAACACTGAAGCTTTCTTT
j_gene: TRBJ2-3; abundance: .; v_gene: TRBV5-1; d_gene: TRBD1; CDR3aa: CASSPGQGTDTQYF; CDR3nt: TGCGCCAGCAGCCCCGGACAGGGGACAGATACGCAGTATTTT
j_gene: TRBJ2-2; abundance: once; v_gene: TRBV7-2; d_gene: .; CDR3aa: CASSRQGGNTGELFF; CDR3nt: TGTGCCAGCAGCAGACAGGGAGGTAACACCGGGGAGCTGTTTTTT
j_gene: TRBJ1-1; abundance: .; v_gene: TRBV6-5; d_gene: .; CDR3aa: CAGARAPGTEAFF; CDR3nt: TGTGCCGGAGCGCGTGCTCCGGGCACTGAAGCTTTCTTT
j_gene: TRBJ1-2; abundance: .; v_gene: TRBV7-2; d_gene: .; CDR3aa: CASSLNTFRAADNYGYTF; CDR3nt: TGTGCCAGCAGCTTAAATACTTTCCGGGCAGCGGATAACTATGGCTACACCTTC
j_gene: TRBJ1-4; abundance: .; v_gene: TRBV2; d_gene: .; CDR3aa: CASRVRQTNEKLFF; CDR3nt: TGTGCCAGCAGGGTGCGACAGACCAATGAAAAACTGTTTTTT
j_gene: TRBJ2-5; abundance: few; v_gene: TRBV15; d_gene: TRBD2; CDR3aa: CATSTWGGETQYF; CDR3nt: TGTGCCACCAGCACGTGGGGAGGGGAGACCCAGTACTTC
j_gene: TRBJ1-2; abundance: .; v_gene: TRBV5-6; d_gene: .; CDR3aa: CASSYNQGLGGYTF; CDR3nt: TGTGCCAGCAGCTATAATCAGGGTCTCGGTGGCTACACCTTC
j_gene: TRBJ1-1; abundance: .; v_gene: TRBV9; d_gene: TRBD1; CDR3aa: CASSVSFGDSGHTEAFF; CDR3nt: TGTGCCAGCAGCGTTAGTTTCGGGGACAGCGGACACACTGAAGCTTTCTTT
j_gene: TRBJ2-7; abundance: few; v_gene: TRBV2; d_gene: .; CDR3aa: CASSAGRGYAYEQYF; CDR3nt: TGTGCCAGCAGTGCGGGGAGGGGGTACGCCTACGAGCAGTACTTC
j_gene: TRBJ2-7; abundance: once; v_gene: TRBV28; d_gene: TRBD2; CDR3aa: CASSPRIAGGYEQYF; CDR3nt: TGTGCCAGCAGCCCCCGCATAGCGGGAGGTTACGAGCAGTACTTC
j_gene: TRBJ2-1; abundance: .; v_gene: TRBV7-8; d_gene: TRBD1; CDR3aa: CASSLLDRGLYNEQFF; CDR3nt: TGTGCCAGCAGCCTCCTGGACAGGGGGCTATACAATGAGCAGTTCTTC
j_gene: TRBJ2-1; abundance: few; v_gene: TRBV11-2; d_gene: TRBD1; CDR3aa: CASSPRSGQGTHNEQFF; CDR3nt: TGTGCCAGCAGCCCACGGTCGGGACAGGGGACCCACAATGAGCAGTTCTTC
j_gene: TRBJ2-1; abundance: .; v_gene: TRBV2; d_gene: .; CDR3aa: CARSVRQYNEQFF; CDR3nt: TGTGCCAGAAGCGTAAGGCAATACAATGAGCAGTTCTTC
j_gene: TRBJ2-3; abundance: .; v_gene: TRBV5-1; d_gene: .; CDR3aa: CASSLGYTTDTQYF; CDR3nt: TGCGCCAGCAGCTTGGGCTATACTACAGATACGCAGTATTTT
j_gene: TRBJ2-7; abundance: .; v_gene: TRBV30; d_gene: TRBD1; CDR3aa: CAWSGGTALPSYEQYF; CDR3nt: TGTGCCTGGAGTGGAGGGACAGCCCTACCCTCCTACGAGCAGTACTTC
j_gene: TRBJ2-7; abundance: .; v_gene: TRBV28; d_gene: TRBD1; CDR3aa: CASRPGQVYEQYF; CDR3nt: TGTGCCAGCAGACCGGGACAGGTCTACGAGCAGTACTTC
j_gene: TRBJ1-5; abundance: .; v_gene: TRBV7-8; d_gene: .; CDR3aa: CASSRGGPHQPQHF; CDR3nt: TGTGCCAGCAGCCGGGGGGGGCCTCATCAGCCCCAGCATTTT
j_gene: TRBJ1-2; abundance: .; v_gene: TRBV5-6; d_gene: .; CDR3aa: CASSLKSGYTF; CDR3nt: TGTGCCAGCAGCTTGAAGAGTGGCTACACCTTC
j_gene: TRBJ2-3; abundance: .; v_gene: TRBV3-1/TRBV3-2; d_gene: TRBD2; CDR3aa: CASSRTSGVMNTQYF; CDR3nt: TGTGCCAGCAGCCGGACTAGCGGAGTCATGAATACGCAGTATTTT
j_gene: TRBJ2-2; abundance: once; v_gene: TRBV15; d_gene: .; CDR3aa: CATSRDRSRTGELFF; CDR3nt: TGTGCCACCAGCAGAGATAGGTCCAGGACCGGGGAGCTGTTTTTT
j_gene: TRBJ1-2; abundance: .; v_gene: TRBV4-1; d_gene: .; CDR3aa: CASSQETGSIYGYTF; CDR3nt: TGCGCCAGCAGCCAAGAGACAGGTTCGATCTATGGCTACACCTTC
j_gene: TRBJ2-7; abundance: once; v_gene: TRBV5-1; d_gene: .; CDR3aa: CASSALTGSSYEQYF; CDR3nt: TGCGCCAGCAGCGCGCTTACAGGGTCATCCTACGAGCAGTACTTC
j_gene: TRBJ2-7; abundance: .; v_gene: TRBV30; d_gene: .; CDR3aa: CACSPGLDEQYF; CDR3nt: TGTGCCTGCTCCCCCGGGTTGGACGAGCAGTACTTC
j_gene: TRBJ2-1; abundance: .; v_gene: TRBV4-2; d_gene: TRBD2; CDR3aa: CASSQTWTSGTLLYNEQFF; CDR3nt: TGTGCCAGCAGCCAGACTTGGACTAGCGGGACCCTCCTCTACAATGAGCAGTTCTTC
j_gene: TRBJ2-7; abundance: .; v_gene: TRBV6-5; d_gene: TRBD1; CDR3aa: CASRATGAREQYF; CDR3nt: TGTGCCAGCAGGGCGACAGGGGCTCGGGAGCAGTACTTC
j_gene: TRBJ2-1; abundance: once; v_gene: TRBV10-3; d_gene: .; CDR3aa: CAIMDSFEQFF; CDR3nt: TGTGCCATCATGGACTCCTTCGAGCAGTTCTTC
j_gene: TRBJ1-1; abundance: .; v_gene: TRBV5-1; d_gene: .; CDR3aa: CASSLEAGAEAFF; CDR3nt: TGCGCCAGCAGCTTGGAGGCAGGGGCTGAAGCTTTCTTT
j_gene: TRBJ2-5; abundance: .; v_gene: TRBV5-6; d_gene: .; CDR3aa: CASSFGRGETQYF; CDR3nt: TGTGCCAGCAGCTTCGGTAGGGGGGAGACCCAGTACTTC
j_gene: TRBJ1-2; abundance: .; v_gene: TRBV7-2; d_gene: .; CDR3aa: CASSLAGGGERGYTF; CDR3nt: TGTGCCAGCAGCTTAGCTGGGGGGGGCGAACGTGGATACACCTTC